The entry below describes one TCR beta chain. No antigen is known for it. Per the germline V gene, CDR1 is SNHLY and CDR2 is FYNNEI. This CDR3 is built from 12 residues. The V end was cut by 3 bases, the J end by 4 bases, with 6 bases between. The sample belongs to a study of somatic mutations in cytotoxic T cells in rheumatoid arthritis. Study overall: Right after diagnosis, and before any treatment had started, patient peripheral blood (roughly 29 ml EDTA) was drawn.

The assay was immunoSEQ multiplex PCR, and TCRdb's table has in-frame clones only and misses some. The table shows around 29,000 clones, with roughly 80% occurring only once. Study results and caveats: The clonality of CD8+ T cells was not significantly different between rheumatoid arthritis patients and age-matched healthy controls.

The sample consisted of CD8+ T cells sorted from blood. The clonotype originates from an adult with rheumatoid arthritis. The genes are TRBV2 and TRBJ1-2; no reliable D call. In DNA form, the CDR3 reads TGTGCCAGCAGTGACAGACTCTATGGCTACACCTTC. Residues: CASSDRLYGYTF.